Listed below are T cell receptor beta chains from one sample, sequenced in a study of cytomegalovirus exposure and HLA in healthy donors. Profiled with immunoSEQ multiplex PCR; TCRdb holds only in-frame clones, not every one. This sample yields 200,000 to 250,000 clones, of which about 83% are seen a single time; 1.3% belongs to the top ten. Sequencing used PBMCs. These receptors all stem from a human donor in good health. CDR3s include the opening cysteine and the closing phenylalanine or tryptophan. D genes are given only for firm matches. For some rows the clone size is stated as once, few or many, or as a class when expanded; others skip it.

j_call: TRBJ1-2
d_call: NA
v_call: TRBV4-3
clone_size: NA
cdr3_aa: CASRETGSAYGYTF
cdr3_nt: TGCGCCAGCAGGGAGACAGGCTCAGCCTATGGCTACACCTTC

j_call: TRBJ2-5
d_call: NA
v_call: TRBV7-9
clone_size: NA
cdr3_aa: CASSLGGYQETQYF
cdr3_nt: TGTGCCAGCAGCTTGGGCGGGTACCAAGAGACCCAGTACTTC

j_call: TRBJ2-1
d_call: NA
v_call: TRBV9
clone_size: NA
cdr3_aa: CASSVQGGNEQFF
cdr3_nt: TGTGCCAGCAGCGTACAGGGGGGCAATGAGCAGTTCTTC

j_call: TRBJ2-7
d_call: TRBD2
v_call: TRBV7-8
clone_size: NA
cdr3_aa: CASSQGIGRAAVEQYF
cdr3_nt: TGTGCCAGCAGCCAAGGCATTGGGAGGGCCGCAGTCGAGCAGTACTTC

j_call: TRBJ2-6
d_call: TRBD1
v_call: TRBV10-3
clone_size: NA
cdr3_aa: CAISRQGAAGANVLTF
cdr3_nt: TGTGCCATCTCGAGACAGGGGGCGGCTGGGGCCAACGTCCTGACTTTC

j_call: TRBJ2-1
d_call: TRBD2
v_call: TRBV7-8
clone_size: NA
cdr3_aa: CASSPLWASGYNEQFF
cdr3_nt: TGTGCCAGCAGCCCCCTTTGGGCTAGCGGATACAATGAGCAGTTCTTC

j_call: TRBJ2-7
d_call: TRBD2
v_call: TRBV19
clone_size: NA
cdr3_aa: CASSISLAASYEQYF
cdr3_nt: TGTGCCAGTAGTATCAGTCTAGCGGCTTCCTACGAGCAGTACTTC

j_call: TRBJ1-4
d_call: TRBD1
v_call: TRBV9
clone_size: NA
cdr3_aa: CASSVFSGPGQGNEKLFF
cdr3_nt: TGTGCCAGCAGCGTATTTTCCGGGCCGGGACAGGGGAATGAAAAACTGTTTTTT

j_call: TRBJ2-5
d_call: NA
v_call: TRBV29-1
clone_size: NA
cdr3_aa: CSVGRGVGETQYF
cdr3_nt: TGCAGCGTTGGTCGCGGGGTTGGAGAGACCCAGTACTTC

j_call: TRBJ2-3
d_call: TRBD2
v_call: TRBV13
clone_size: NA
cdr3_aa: CASSPRTRPQYF
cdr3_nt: TGTGCCAGCAGCCCGAGGACTAGACCGCAGTATTTT

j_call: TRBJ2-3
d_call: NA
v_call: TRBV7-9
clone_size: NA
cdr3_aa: CASSLAVGTSTDTQYF
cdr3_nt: TGTGCCAGCAGCTTAGCGGTGGGGACTAGCACAGATACGCAGTATTTT

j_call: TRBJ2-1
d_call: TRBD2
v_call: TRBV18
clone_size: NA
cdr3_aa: CASSPRGGLARDNEQFF
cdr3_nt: TGTGCCAGCTCACCACGAGGGGGACTAGCGCGGGACAATGAGCAGTTCTTC

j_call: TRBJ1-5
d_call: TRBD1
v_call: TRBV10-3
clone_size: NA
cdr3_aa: CATWTGVNQPQHF
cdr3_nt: TGTGCCACGTGGACAGGGGTCAATCAGCCCCAGCATTTT

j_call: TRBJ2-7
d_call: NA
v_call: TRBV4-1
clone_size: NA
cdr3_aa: CASSQVLGTNRYEQYF
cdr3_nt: TGCGCCAGCAGCCAAGTTTTGGGGACAAATCGGTACGAGCAGTACTTC

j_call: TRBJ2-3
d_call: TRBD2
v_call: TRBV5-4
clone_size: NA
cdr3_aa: CASSLAGTSGRGGQYF
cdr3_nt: TGTGCCAGCAGCTTGGCCGGGACTAGCGGGAGGGGAGGGCAGTATTTT

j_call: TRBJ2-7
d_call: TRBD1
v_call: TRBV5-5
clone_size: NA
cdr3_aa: CASSQGTDSYEQYF
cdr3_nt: TGTGCCAGCAGCCAAGGGACAGATTCCTACGAGCAGTACTTC

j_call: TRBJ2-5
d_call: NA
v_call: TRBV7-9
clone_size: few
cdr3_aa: CASSRPSRGQETQYF
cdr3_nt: TGTGCCAGCAGCCGGCCGTCAAGGGGCCAAGAGACCCAGTACTTC

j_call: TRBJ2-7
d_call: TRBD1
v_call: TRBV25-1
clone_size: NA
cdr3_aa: CASSDRDSLMDEQYF
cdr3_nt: TGTGCCAGCAGTGACCGGGACAGTCTTATGGACGAGCAGTACTTC

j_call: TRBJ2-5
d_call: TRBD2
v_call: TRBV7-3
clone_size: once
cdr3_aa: CASSLGGSRGETQYF
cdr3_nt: TGTGCCAGCAGCTTAGGCGGGAGTCGGGGTGAGACCCAGTACTTC

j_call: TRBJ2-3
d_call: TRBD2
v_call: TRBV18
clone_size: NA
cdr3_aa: CASSPASGSSDTQYF
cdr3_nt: TGTGCCAGCTCACCAGCTAGCGGGAGTTCTGATACGCAGTATTTT

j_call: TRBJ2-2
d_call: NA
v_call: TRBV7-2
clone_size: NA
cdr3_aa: CASSPTLDTGELFF
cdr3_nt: TGTGCCAGCAGCCCTACCCTAGATACCGGGGAGCTGTTTTTT

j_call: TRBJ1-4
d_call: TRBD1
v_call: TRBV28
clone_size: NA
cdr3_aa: CASGTEGINEKLFF
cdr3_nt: TGTGCCAGCGGGACAGAGGGCATAAATGAAAAACTGTTTTTT

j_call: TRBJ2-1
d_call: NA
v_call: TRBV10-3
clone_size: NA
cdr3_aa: CAISESSRTKNNEQFF
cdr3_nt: TGTGCCATCAGTGAGTCGAGTAGGACTAAGAACAATGAGCAGTTCTTC

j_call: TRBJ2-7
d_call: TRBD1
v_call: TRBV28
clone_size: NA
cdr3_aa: CASSLFETGVWEQYF
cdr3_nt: TGTGCCAGCAGTTTATTTGAGACAGGGGTGTGGGAGCAGTACTTC

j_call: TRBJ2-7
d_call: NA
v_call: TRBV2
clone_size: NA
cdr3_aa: CASSERFSYEQYF
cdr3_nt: TGTGCCAGCAGCGAGCGATTCTCCTACGAGCAGTACTTC

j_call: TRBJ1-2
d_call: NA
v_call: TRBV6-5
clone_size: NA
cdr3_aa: CASSYAGYGYTF
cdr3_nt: TGTGCCAGCAGTTATGCAGGGTATGGCTACACCTTC

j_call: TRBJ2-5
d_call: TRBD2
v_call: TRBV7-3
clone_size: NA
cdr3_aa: CASSPHSAGGTQETQYF
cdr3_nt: TGCGCCAGCAGCCCCCATTCAGCGGGAGGAACCCAAGAGACCCAGTACTTC

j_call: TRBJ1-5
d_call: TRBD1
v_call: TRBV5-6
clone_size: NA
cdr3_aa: CASSHNRGSQPQHF
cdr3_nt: TGTGCCAGCAGCCATAACAGGGGGAGTCAGCCCCAGCATTTT

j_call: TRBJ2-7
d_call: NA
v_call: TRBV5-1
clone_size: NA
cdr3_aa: CASRSRGNRYEQYF
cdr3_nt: TGCGCCAGCAGAAGTCGGGGGAACCGTTACGAGCAGTACTTC

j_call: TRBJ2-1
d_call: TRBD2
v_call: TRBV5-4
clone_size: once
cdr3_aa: CASSLEAGDYNEQFF
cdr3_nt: TGTGCCAGCAGCTTGGAAGCGGGAGACTACAATGAGCAGTTCTTC

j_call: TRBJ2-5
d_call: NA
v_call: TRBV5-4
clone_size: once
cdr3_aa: CASSLVGRARQTQYF
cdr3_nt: TGTGCCAGCAGCTTGGTGGGCAGGGCCCGGCAGACCCAGTACTTC

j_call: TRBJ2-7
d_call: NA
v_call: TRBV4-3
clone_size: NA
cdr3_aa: CASSPGLPYEQYF
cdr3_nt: TGCGCCAGCAGCCCTGGACTACCCTACGAGCAGTACTTC

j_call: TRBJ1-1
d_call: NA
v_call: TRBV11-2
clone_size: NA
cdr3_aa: CASRTIMNTEAFF
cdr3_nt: TGTGCCAGCAGGACTATTATGAACACTGAAGCTTTCTTT

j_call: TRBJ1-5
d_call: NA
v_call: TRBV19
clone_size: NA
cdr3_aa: CASRPGQNQPQHF
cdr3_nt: TGTGCCAGTAGACCTGGACAGAATCAGCCCCAGCATTTT

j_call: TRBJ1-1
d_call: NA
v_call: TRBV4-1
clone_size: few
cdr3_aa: CASSQASTEAFF
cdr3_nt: TGCGCCAGCAGCCAAGCGTCCACTGAAGCTTTCTTT

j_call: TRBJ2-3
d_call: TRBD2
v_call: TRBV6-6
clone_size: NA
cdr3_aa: CASRGTSGFTDTQYF
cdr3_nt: TGTGCCAGCAGAGGGACTAGCGGCTTCACAGATACGCAGTATTTT

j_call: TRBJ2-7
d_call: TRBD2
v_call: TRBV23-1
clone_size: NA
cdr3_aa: CASKSGGRFYEQYF
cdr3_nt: TGCGCCAGCAAATCGGGCGGGAGGTTCTACGAGCAGTACTTC

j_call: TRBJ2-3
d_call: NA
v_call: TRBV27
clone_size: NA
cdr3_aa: CASSRLTGTDTQYF
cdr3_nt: TGTGCCAGCAGTCGACTGACGGGCACAGATACGCAGTATTTT

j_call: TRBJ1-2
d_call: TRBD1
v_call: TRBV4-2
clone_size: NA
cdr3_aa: CASPRAGGGGYTF
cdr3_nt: TGTGCCAGCCCTAGGGCAGGGGGAGGCGGCTACACCTTC

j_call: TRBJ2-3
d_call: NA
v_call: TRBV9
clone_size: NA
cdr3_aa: CASSVVQTDTQYF
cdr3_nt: TGTGCCAGCAGCGTAGTTCAGACAGATACGCAGTATTTT

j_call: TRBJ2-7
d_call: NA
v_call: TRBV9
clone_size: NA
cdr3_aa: CASSAQVGSHEQYF
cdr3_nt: TGTGCCAGCAGCGCCCAGGTGGGCTCCCACGAGCAGTACTTC